A single sample is the source of the 30 T cell receptor beta chains below, sequenced in a study of blood T cell repertoires in COVID-19 (dated by TCRdb to 2018 to 2020). The method was the immunoSEQ multiplex PCR assay. As stored in TCRdb, this immuneACCESS dataset retains in-frame rearrangements with V and J assigned. A fraction of the clones does not appear; measured against another copy, unresolved V genes explain less than half of the discrepancy, and the remainder lacks a known reason. Across this sample there are about 370,000 clones, with 80% to 90% seen only once. The biggest ten clones account for around 1% of the sample. The sample taken for sequencing was PBMCs or T cells enriched from blood (not recorded which). The receptors come from a young man who had recovered from COVID-19.

The chain has TRBV27 and TRBJ2-1, with 7 nucleotides matching TRBD1. Trimming at V came to 4 bases and at J to 9 bases, leaving 9 bases not matched to a gene. This CDR3 is 14 amino acids long. Germline values: CDR1 MNHEY, CDR2 SMNVEV (reference sequence). CDR3 sequence (DNA): TGTGCCAGCAGTTCCATCGACAGGGTAGGTGAGCAGTTCTTC. As protein: CASSSIDRVGEQFF.

J is TRBJ1-1 and V is TRBV19, with TRBD1 matching 9 bases. V lost 7 bases, J lost 3 bases, and 9 bases stayed unmatched. Germline CDR1 reads LNHDA; CDR2 reads SQIVND (reference sequence). The CDR3 length is 15 residues. CDR3 nucleotides: TGTGCCAGTAACCCCGGGACAGGGTGGTACACTGAAGCTTTCTTT. Translated, it gives CASNPGTGWYTEAFF. Full variable domain (rest looked up from reference TRBV19 and TRBJ1-1): DGGITQSPKYLFRKEGQNVTLSCEQNLNHDAMYWYRQDPGQGLRLIYYSQIVNDFQKGDIAEGYSVSREKKESFPLTVTSAQKNPTAFYLCASNPGTGWYTEAFFGQGTRLTVV.

This clone was seen a handful of times. The chain links TRBV6-4 to TRBJ1-2; D may be TRBD1 (5 bases). The CDR3 contains 15 residues. V shed 10 bases and J shed 4 bases, with 22 bases lying between them. Germline loops: CDR1 MRHNA, CDR2 SNTAGT. The CDR3 region is CANKWRAVTGYGYTF. CDR3 DNA: TGTGCCAACAAGTGGAGGGCGGTAACAGGCTATGGCTACACCTTC.

The rearrangement links TRBV11-2 to TRBJ2-3; TRBD2 matches 11 bases. Trimming removed 4 bases from V and 2 bases from J; junction bases left unmatched: 5. This CDR3 is 16 amino acids long. CDR1 and CDR2 (germline): SGHAT, FQNNGV. This CDR3 reads CASSYQTSGNTDTQYF. The CDR3 nucleotides are TGTGCCAGCAGCTATCAGACTAGCGGGAACACAGATACGCAGTATTTT.

CDR3 in amino acids: CASSSTGIPNYGYTF. The CDR3 region has the DNA TGTGCCAGCAGTTCAACAGGGATCCCTAACTATGGCTACACCTTC. The gene calls are TRBV6-5 and TRBJ1-2, with TRBD1 as a possible D gene (6 bases). The V end was cut by 4 bases, the J end by 0 bases, with 12 bases between. The germline CDR1 and CDR2 sequences are MNHEY and SVGAGI. The CDR3 contains 15 residues.

This chain joins TRBV4-1 and TRBJ1-6; D is possibly TRBD1 (5 bases). V dropped 2 bases and J dropped 6 bases, with 11 bases sitting between them. CDR3 size: 15 residues. Germline CDR1 and CDR2: MGHRA and YSYEKL. CDR3 bases: TGCGCCAGCAGCCAAAATACAGGCTCTAATTCACCCCTCCACTTT. Its protein product is CASSQNTGSNSPLHF.

In its sample, this clone was seen a few times. This chain uses TRBV12-3 or TRBV12-4 with TRBJ2-2, with D possibly being TRBD2 (5 bases). The CDR3 is 11 residues long. The V gene lost 7 bases and the J gene lost 10 bases, with 10 bases spanning the gap. The CDR3 region has the DNA TGTGCCAGCACTCGGGAATCGGAGCTGTTTTTT. It is translated as CASTRESELFF.

This chain uses TRBV6-5 with TRBJ1-2; D is unresolved. Trimming stripped 0 bases from V and 4 bases from J, with 12 bases between. The CDR3 has 15 amino acids. Germline lookup yields CDR1 MNHEY and CDR2 SVGAGI. CDR3 in amino acids: CASSYSRGSGYGYTF. CDR3 in DNA: TGTGCCAGCAGTTACTCGAGAGGGTCTGGCTATGGCTACACCTTC.

The chain has TRBV19 and TRBJ2-1; 12 nucleotides align to TRBD2. J gave up 4 bases and V 4 bases, and 8 bases lay outside the gene matches. The germline V gene has CDR1 LNHDA and CDR2 SQIVND (reference sequence). This CDR3 has 17 residues. The CDR3 loop reads CASSTYQTSGRYNEQFF. In DNA form, the CDR3 reads TGTGCCAGTAGTACCTACCAGACTAGCGGGAGATACAATGAGCAGTTCTTC.

This chain uses TRBV24-1 with TRBJ2-1, with TRBD1 as a possible D gene (5 bases). V was pared by 2 bases and J by 9 bases, with 16 bases between. Germline CDR1 reads KGHDR; CDR2 reads SFDVKD. The CDR3 has 15 amino acids. CDR3 loop: CATSDSTINRLEQFF. The DNA of the CDR3 is TGTGCCACCAGTGATTCGACAATTAACAGGCTTGAGCAGTTCTTC.

The chain has TRBV10-3 and TRBJ2-7, with 12 bases aligning to TRBD2. Trimming at V came to 4 bases and at J to 3 bases, leaving 1 base not matched to a gene. This CDR3 region has 14 residues. CDR1 is ENHRY and CDR2 is SYGVKD in the germline V gene. The CDR3 sequence is CAISGLAGDYEQYF. DNA of the CDR3: TGTGCCATCAGTGGACTAGCGGGGGACTACGAGCAGTACTTC.

This chain joins TRBV11-3 and TRBJ2-1; D might be TRBD2 (5 bases). The CDR3 has 12 residues. The V and J ends lost 4 bases and 5 bases respectively, with 6 bases between them. Germline lookup yields CDR1 SGHNT and CDR2 YENEEA. The CDR3 loop reads CASSSTNNEQFF. DNA of the CDR3: TGTGCCAGCAGCTCGACTAACAATGAGCAGTTCTTC.

The V call is TRBV12-3 or TRBV12-4, the J call TRBJ1-4, with D possibly being TRBD1 (5 bases). The CDR3 consists of 12 residues. V lost 2 bases and J lost 12, with 10 bases in between. The CDR3, as DNA: TGTGCCAGCAGTTTATTAAAAGGGGAACTGTTTTTT. This translates into CASSLLKGELFF.

The rearrangement joins TRBV19 to TRBJ1-5; a weak D match, TRBD1 (5 bases). V lost 9 bases and J 0 bases, leaving 15 bases between the germline ends. CDR3 length: 15 residues. Germline-derived CDR1 and CDR2 are LNHDA and SQIVND (reference sequence). CDR3 amino acids: CASRNSRDSNQPQHF. The CDR3 DNA follows: TGTGCCAGCCGGAATAGCAGGGATAGCAATCAGCCCCAGCATTTT.

The J gene is TRBJ1-2, the V gene TRBV2; TRBD1 matches at 7 bases. V dropped 4 bases and J dropped 7; count of bases not matched to a gene: 15. CDR3 length equals 16 residues. Germline-derived CDR1 and CDR2 are SNHLY and FYNNEI. For the CDR3, the DNA is TGTGCCAGCAGTGTCGGCGGGACAGAGTTCGATTTTGGCTACACCTTC. It translates to CASSVGGTEFDFGYTF.

The sample holds one count of this clone. Additional DNA sequences in this sample encode the identical CDR3. The chain links TRBV3-1 (or the pseudogene TRBV3-2) to TRBJ1-3; D is uncertain. This CDR3 is 12 amino acids long. CDR1 and CDR2 (germline): LGHDT, YNNKEL (reference sequence). V lost 3 bases and J 4 bases, leaving 4 bases between the germline ends. As DNA, the CDR3 is TGTGCCAGCAGCCATCGGGGAAACACCATATATTTT. This encodes CASSHRGNTIYF.

V is TRBV7-2 and J is TRBJ2-5, with D possibly being TRBD1 (6 bases). V was cut by 3 bases and J by 5 bases, with 7 bases left in between. CDR1 SGHTA and CDR2 FQGNSA come from the germline V gene. The CDR3 totals 12 residues. The CDR3 region has the DNA TGTGCCAGCAGCTTTGACAGGGAGACCCAGTACTTC. Translation gives CASSFDRETQYF.

The V and J genes are TRBV30 and TRBJ1-5, with D hard to call. Trimming took off 2 bases at V and 3 bases at J, with 11 bases between the two ends. The CDR3 sequence is 14 residues long. Germline V gives CDR1 GTSNPN, CDR2 SVGIG (reference sequence). In nucleotides, the CDR3 is TGTGCCTGGAGTCCCCGGTCGTTCAATCAGCCCCAGCATTTT. Its translation is CAWSPRSFNQPQHF.

The chain uses TRBV7-8 and TRBJ2-3; 9 positions agree with TRBD2. The CDR3 has 12 residues. Trimming took 5 bases from V and 10 from J; bases not matched to a gene: 4. Per germline, CDR1 SGHVS and CDR2 FQNEAQ. This chain's CDR3 is CASSPGTSSQYF. Here the CDR3 DNA reads TGTGCCAGCAGCCCGGGGACTAGCTCGCAGTATTTT.

This chain links TRBV10-1 with TRBJ1-1; D possibly corresponds to TRBD1 (6 bases). The germline V gene has CDR1 WNHNN and CDR2 SYGVQD (reference sequence). CDR3 length equals 13 residues. V lost 7 bases and J lost 2, with 11 bases in between. The CDR3 here is CASKSDRNTEAFF. The DNA for the CDR3 is TGCGCCAGCAAATCGGACAGAAACACTGAAGCTTTCTTT.

The rearrangement joins TRBV5-1 to TRBJ1-2; D not resolved. Trimming left V 0 bases short and J 4 bases short, with 10 bases between. From germline, CDR1 is SGHRS and CDR2 YFSETQ. This CDR3 has 14 residues. The CDR3 protein is CASSLAPDFYGYTF. The CDR3 coding sequence is TGCGCCAGCAGCTTGGCTCCGGACTTCTATGGCTACACCTTC.

This chain connects TRBV6-2 or TRBV6-3 to TRBJ2-1, with D uncertain. Germline V lookup: CDR1 MNHEY, CDR2 SVGEGT. Trimming removed 6 bases from V and 3 bases from J, with 18 bases in between. The CDR3 has 16 residues. The CDR3 sequence is CASSPLGPASYNEQFF. The CDR3 DNA reads as TGTGCCAGCAGCCCCCTAGGCCCCGCTAGCTACAATGAGCAGTTCTTC.

The chain joins TRBV28 to TRBJ1-2; maybe TRBD1 (5 bases). The CDR3 loop spans 11 amino acids. Germline values: CDR1 MDHEN, CDR2 SYDVKM. Trimming shortened V by 3 bases and J by 8 bases, and 7 bases separated the two germline ends. The CDR3 nucleotides are TGTGCCAGCAGTTTTACAGGCGGCTACACCTTC. This codes for CASSFTGGYTF.

V is TRBV3-1 (or the pseudogene TRBV3-2) and J is TRBJ1-2; 9 bases line up with TRBD1. Germline loops: CDR1 LGHDT, CDR2 YNNKEL (reference sequence). Germline trimming cut 0 bases from V and 2 bases from J; bases unmatched to any gene: 7. The CDR3 has 17 amino acids. The CDR3 DNA reads TGTGCCAGCAGCCAAGATCTCGGACAGGGGTACAACTATGGCTACACCTTC. Translated: CASSQDLGQGYNYGYTF.

V and J are TRBV5-5 and TRBJ1-3; D perhaps matches TRBD1 (6 bases). This CDR3 has 15 amino acids. V was shortened by 0 bases and J by 2 bases, with 9 bases between the two germline ends. Germline assignment: CDR1 SGHKS and CDR2 YYEKEE (reference sequence). The CDR3: CASSLEQGTGNTIYF. The CDR3 DNA sequence: TGTGCCAGCAGCTTGGAACAGGGCACTGGAAACACCATATATTTT.

This clone has only a few counts. The V gene is TRBV28, the J gene TRBJ2-5, with 7 positions matching TRBD1. The germline CDR1 and CDR2 sequences are MDHEN and SYDVKM. The length of the CDR3 is 17 residues. Trimming removed 3 bases from V and 4 bases from J; junction bases left unmatched: 14. The CDR3 is CASSFPLLTGAIETQYF. The CDR3 DNA is TGTGCCAGCAGTTTTCCCCTCTTAACAGGGGCTATAGAGACCCAGTACTTC.

This clone was counted only a few times. This specimen includes other DNA sequences encoding the same CDR3. The V call is TRBV5-4, the J call TRBJ1-2; possible D gene TRBD1, 6 bases. Looked up from germline, CDR1 is SGHNT and CDR2 is YYREEE (reference sequence). V lost 4 bases and J 6 bases, leaving 13 bases between the germline ends. The CDR3 totals 13 residues. The CDR3 nucleotides are TGTGCCAGCAGCCTACAGGGTGGTGATGGCTACACCTTC. It translates to CASSLQGGDGYTF.

This chain uses TRBV11-2 with TRBJ1-1; D gene unclear. The germline gives CDR1 SGHAT, CDR2 FQNNGV. This CDR3 region has 13 residues. The V gene lost 3 bases and the J gene lost 5 bases, with 10 bases spanning the gap. The CDR3 loop reads CASSFSERTEAFF. The CDR3 bases are TGTGCCAGCAGCTTCTCCGAGCGGACTGAAGCTTTCTTT.

This sequence joins TRBV18 and TRBJ2-5, with D possibly being TRBD1 (6 bases). V shed 3 bases and J shed 5 bases, with 16 bases lying between them. The germline CDR1 and CDR2 sequences are KGHSH and LQKENI. This CDR3 contains 15 residues. In nucleotides, the CDR3 is TGTGCCAGCTCACCCCCGGACAGTAAAAGCGAGACCCAGTACTTC. It translates to CASSPPDSKSETQYF.

This clone showed up just once. The chain carries TRBV7-9 and TRBJ2-3, with D perhaps matching TRBD2 (5 bases). V dropped 6 bases and J dropped 4 bases, with 8 bases sitting between them. The CDR3 is 12 amino acids. Germline V CDR1 and CDR2: SEHNR, FQNEAQ (reference sequence). CDR3 sequence: CASSPSPDTQYF. The CDR3, as DNA: TGTGCCAGCAGTCCTAGCCCAGATACGCAGTATTTT.